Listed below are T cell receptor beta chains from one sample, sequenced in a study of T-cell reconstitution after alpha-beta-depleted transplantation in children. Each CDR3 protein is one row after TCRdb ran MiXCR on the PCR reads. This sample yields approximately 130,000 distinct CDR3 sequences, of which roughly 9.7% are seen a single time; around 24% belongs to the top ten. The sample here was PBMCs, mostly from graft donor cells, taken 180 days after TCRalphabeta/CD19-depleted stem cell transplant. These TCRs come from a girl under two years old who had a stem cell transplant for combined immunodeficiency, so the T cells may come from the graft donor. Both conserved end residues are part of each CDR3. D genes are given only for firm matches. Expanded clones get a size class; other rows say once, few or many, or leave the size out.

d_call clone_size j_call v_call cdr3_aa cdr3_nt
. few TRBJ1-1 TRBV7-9 CASSFQGTEAFF TGTGCCAGCAGCTTCCAGGGGACTGAAGCTTTCTTT
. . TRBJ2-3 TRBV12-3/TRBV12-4 CASMEVFTDTQYF TGTGCCAGCATGGAGGTCTTCACAGATACGCAGTATTTT
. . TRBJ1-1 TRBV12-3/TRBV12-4 CASSRQSGNTEAFF TGTGCCAGCAGTCGACAATCGGGGAACACTGAAGCTTTCTTT
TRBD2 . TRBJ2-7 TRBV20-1 CSARKTSGLPYEQYF TGCAGTGCTAGAAAGACTAGCGGGCTTCCCTACGAGCAGTACTTC
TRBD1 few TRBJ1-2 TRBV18 CASSQNGPRTGNGYTF TGTGCCAGCTCACAAAACGGCCCCCGGACAGGGAACGGCTACACCTTC
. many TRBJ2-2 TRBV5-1 CASSPRDAGGTGELFF TGCGCCAGCAGCCCCCGGGACGCCGGGGGCACCGGGGAGCTGTTTTTT
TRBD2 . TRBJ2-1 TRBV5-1 CASSHRSTSGGPNEQFF TGCGCCAGCAGCCACCGCTCCACTAGCGGGGGGCCGAATGAGCAGTTCTTC
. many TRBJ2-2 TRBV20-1 CSASKGAGELFF TGCAGTGCTAGTAAGGGGGCCGGGGAGCTGTTTTTT
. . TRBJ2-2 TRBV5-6 CASSLGGDSKLFF TGTGCCAGCAGCTTGGGAGGAGACAGTAAGCTGTTTTTT
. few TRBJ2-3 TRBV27 CASSDVLGVTDTQYF TGTGCCAGCAGTGATGTGCTAGGAGTCACAGATACGCAGTATTTT
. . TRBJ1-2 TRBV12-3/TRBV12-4 CASSQTTVLYGYTF TGTGCCAGCAGTCAAACAACAGTCCTCTATGGCTACACCTTC
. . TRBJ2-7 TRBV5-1 CASSLEGVTYEQYF TGCGCCAGCAGCCTCGAGGGGGTTACCTACGAGCAGTACTTC
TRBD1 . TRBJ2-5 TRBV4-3 CASSQDRAGGGETQYF TGCGCCAGCAGCCAAGACAGGGCAGGGGGCGGAGAGACCCAGTACTTC
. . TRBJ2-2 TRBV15 CATSPRVAATGELFF TGTGCCACCAGCCCCCGAGTGGCGGCCACCGGGGAGCTGTTTTTT
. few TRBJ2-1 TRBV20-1 CSARYSQLGRSPGNEQFF TGCAGTGCTAGGTACTCCCAGCTAGGGCGGTCTCCGGGCAATGAGCAGTTCTTC
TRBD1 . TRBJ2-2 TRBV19 CASTLGQGNTGELFF TGTGCCAGTACTTTGGGACAGGGAAACACCGGGGAGCTGTTTTTT
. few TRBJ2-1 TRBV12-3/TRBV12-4 CASSPREIEQFF TGTGCCAGCAGTCCCCGGGAGATTGAGCAGTTCTTC
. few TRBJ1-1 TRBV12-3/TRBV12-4 CASSFRVISEAFF TGTGCCAGCAGTTTCCGCGTAATATCTGAAGCTTTCTTT
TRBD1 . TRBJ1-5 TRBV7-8 CASSLAGGVGQPQHF TGTGCCAGCAGCTTAGCAGGGGGCGTTGGTCAGCCCCAGCATTTT
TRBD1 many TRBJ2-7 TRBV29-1 CSGAGTGGRGYEQYF TGCAGCGGGGCCGGGACAGGGGGCAGGGGCTACGAGCAGTACTTC
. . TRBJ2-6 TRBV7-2 CASSLGLTSGANVLTF TGTGCCAGCAGCTTGGGGCTAACGTCTGGGGCCAACGTCCTGACTTTC
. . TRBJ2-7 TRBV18 CASSPPTSPYEQYF TGTGCCAGCTCACCACCGACCAGCCCCTACGAGCAGTACTTC
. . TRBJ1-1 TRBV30 CAWNQEGSNTEAFF TGTGCCTGGAACCAGGAGGGGTCGAACACTGAAGCTTTCTTT
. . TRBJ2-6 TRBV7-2 CASSSSLGTGANVLTF TGTGCCAGCAGCTCTAGCCTGGGAACTGGGGCCAACGTCCTGACTTTC
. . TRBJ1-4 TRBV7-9 CASSHRVHNEKLFF TGTGCCAGCAGCCACCGGGTCCATAATGAAAAACTGTTTTTT
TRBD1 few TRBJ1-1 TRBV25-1 CASSGLTGGKAFF TGTGCCAGCAGTGGATTGACAGGGGGTAAAGCTTTCTTT
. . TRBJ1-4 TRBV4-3 CASSQRLEGRGGKLFF TGCGCCAGCAGCCAACGCCTTGAGGGGAGAGGTGGAAAACTGTTTTTT
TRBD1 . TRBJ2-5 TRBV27 CASSLSPGQFETQYF TGTGCCAGCAGTTTATCCCCGGGACAGTTTGAGACCCAGTACTTC
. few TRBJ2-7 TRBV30 CAWSLRDVEQYF TGTGCCTGGAGTTTGCGGGACGTCGAGCAGTACTTC
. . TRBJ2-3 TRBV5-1 CASSGRTADTQYF TGCGCCAGCAGCGGAAGGACAGCCGATACGCAGTATTTT
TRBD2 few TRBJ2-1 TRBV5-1 CASSSPTTSASYNEQFF TGCGCCAGCAGCTCACCTACCACTAGCGCTTCCTACAATGAGCAGTTCTTC
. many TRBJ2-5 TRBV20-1 CSARAAAQETQYF TGCAGTGCTAGGGCAGCGGCCCAAGAGACCCAGTACTTC
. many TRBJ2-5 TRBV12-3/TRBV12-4 CASSFGGRGETQYF TGTGCCAGCAGTTTCGGAGGGCGGGGAGAGACCCAGTACTTC
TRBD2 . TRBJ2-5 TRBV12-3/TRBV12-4 CASSIAGGKAERQKTQYF TGTGCCAGCAGCATAGCGGGAGGGAAAGCGGAACGCCAAAAGACCCAGTACTTC
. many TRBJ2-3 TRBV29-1 CSVEQGSDTQYF TGCAGCGTTGAACAGGGTTCAGATACGCAGTATTTT
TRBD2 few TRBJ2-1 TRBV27 CASSFWGLAPYNEQFF TGTGCCAGCAGTTTCTGGGGACTAGCTCCCTACAATGAGCAGTTCTTC